This passage covers 16 T cell receptor beta chains from one sample sequenced in a study of cytomegalovirus exposure and HLA in healthy donors. The primer mix had 60 Vbeta and 13 Jbeta primers. TCRdb's table, derived via immunoSEQ multiplex PCR, lists solely in-frame clones and lacks some. The top ten hold roughly 11% of the sample, which has fewer than 130,000 clones, roughly 71% seen once. The specimen sequenced was PBMCs. The receptors originated from a man aged 35 to 55 in good health and CMV-seropositive.

The J gene is TRBJ1-3, the V gene TRBV28, with unresolved D. Germline V gene sequence: CDR1 MDHEN, CDR2 SYDVKM. Trimming stripped 3 bases from V and 4 bases from J, with 10 bases between. The CDR3 has 14 residues. The CDR3 coding sequence is TGTGCCAGCAGTTTCCGGGGTCGGGGAAACACCATATATTTT. Its protein is CASSFRGRGNTIYF.

This chain uses TRBV19 with TRBJ1-5; TRBD1 matches 7 bases. This CDR3 spans 16 amino acids. Germline trimming cut 3 bases from V and 2 bases from J; bases unmatched to any gene: 7. Germline values: CDR1 LNHDA, CDR2 SQIVND (reference sequence). The CDR3 region has the DNA TGTGCCAGTAGTATTTTACAGGGGCCGGGCAATCAGCCCCAGCATTTT. It yields the protein CASSILQGPGNQPQHF.

This rearrangement joins TRBV15 to TRBJ2-3; 9 positions match TRBD2. The CDR3 loop spans 17 amino acids. Germline V gene lookup returns CDR1 LNHNV and CDR2 YYDKDF (reference sequence). V dropped 3 bases and J dropped 2; count of bases not matched to a gene: 9. The CDR3 sequence is CATSRGLAGSSTDTQYF. In DNA form, the CDR3 reads TGTGCCACCAGCAGGGGGCTAGCGGGGTCCTCCACAGATACGCAGTATTTT.

This clone has a handful of counts. The rearrangement uses TRBV5-1 and TRBJ1-1; possible D gene TRBD1, 6 bases. The germline CDR1 and CDR2 sequences are SGHRS and YFSETQ. The CDR3 has 14 amino acids. V lost 1 base to trimming and J lost 1 base, with 8 bases between them. The CDR3 DNA reads as TGCGCCAGCAGCTTGCAAGGGGGGAACACTGAAGCTTTCTTT. Protein sequence: CASSLQGGNTEAFF.

The genes are TRBV28 and TRBJ2-1; 7 bases are shared with TRBD2. CDR3 length equals 14 residues. V was clipped by 4 bases and J by 6 bases; unmatched bases: 6. Per the germline V gene, CDR1 is MDHEN and CDR2 is SYDVKM. The CDR3 DNA is TGTGCCAGCAGTTACAGCGGGATGGGCAATGAGCAGTTCTTC. Translating it yields CASSYSGMGNEQFF. The variable domain in full, with the rest retrieved from reference TRBV28 and TRBJ2-1, is DVKVTQSSRYLVKRTGEKVFLECVQDMDHENMFWYRQDPGLGLRLIYFSYDVKMKEKGDIPEGYSVSREKKERFSLILESASTNQTSMYLCASSYSGMGNEQFFGPGTRLTVL.

In this sample, this clone turned up a few times. The chain uses TRBV7-3 and TRBJ2-3; a weak D match, TRBD2 (5 bases). The CDR3 totals 15 residues. Looked up from germline, CDR1 is SGHTA and CDR2 is FQGTGA. Trimming shortened V by 5 bases and J by 3 bases, and 15 bases separated the two germline ends. CDR3 sequence reads: CASSDDAGKTDTQYF. CDR3 nucleotides: TGTGCCAGCAGCGATGACGCCGGGAAGACAGATACGCAGTATTTT.

Concerning this clone itself: Within the sample, other DNA sequences also encode this same CDR3. This rearrangement joins TRBV2 to TRBJ2-1, with 9 bases fitting TRBD2. The CDR3 sequence is 14 residues long. From germline, CDR1 is SNHLY and CDR2 FYNNEI. V gave up 6 bases and J gave up 1 base; unmatched junction bases: 1. The CDR3 reads CASRTSGSYNEQFF. The CDR3 DNA reads as TGTGCCAGCAGGACTAGCGGTTCCTACAATGAGCAGTTCTTC.

The chain has TRBV2 and TRBJ2-2; TRBD2 agrees at 7 bases. J lost 6 bases, V lost 4 bases, and 8 bases had no gene match. The germline V gene encodes CDR1 SNHLY and CDR2 FYNNEI. The CDR3 totals 15 residues. The DNA of the CDR3 is TGTGCCAGCAGTGTTTGGACTAGTCGCTCCGGGGAGCTGTTTTTT. The encoded protein is CASSVWTSRSGELFF.

A few counts support this clone. The chain joins TRBV6-1 to TRBJ1-1; 7 nucleotides match TRBD1. V was pared by 3 bases and J by 0 bases, with 4 bases of the junction left unmatched. Germline lookup yields CDR1 MNHNS and CDR2 SASEGT. The CDR3 loop spans 15 amino acids. The CDR3: CASSETTGVNTEAFF. In DNA, the CDR3 is TGTGCCAGCAGTGAGACTACAGGGGTGAACACTGAAGCTTTCTTT.

The rearrangement joins TRBV6-1 to TRBJ2-3, with a possible D match to TRBD1 (5 bases). Trimming stripped 2 bases from V and 2 bases from J, with 11 bases between. Germline V gene lookup returns CDR1 MNHNS and CDR2 SASEGT. CDR3 length: 15 residues. The CDR3 loop is CASSEQQAATDTQYF. CDR3 bases: TGTGCCAGCAGTGAACAACAGGCGGCCACAGATACGCAGTATTTT.

The rearrangement joins TRBV7-9 to TRBJ1-2; the D gene is possibly TRBD1 (6 bases). The CDR3 is made up of 15 amino acids. Trimming pared 3 bases from V and 2 bases from J, leaving 13 bases between. Germline V gives CDR1 SEHNR, CDR2 FQNEAQ (reference sequence). CDR3 bases: TGTGCCAGCAGCTTTGACAGGAGACAAAACTATGGCTACACCTTC. Translated: CASSFDRRQNYGYTF.

This chain joins TRBV5-1 and TRBJ2-1, with 15 bases matching TRBD2. This CDR3 is built from 14 residues. Germline CDR1 is SGHRS and CDR2 is YFSETQ. The junction had 8 bases not matched to a gene; V was cut back by 4 bases and J by 15 bases. The DNA of the CDR3 is TGCGCCAGCAGCATAGGGACTAGCGGGAGGATTCCGTTCTTC. Translation gives CASSIGTSGRIPFF.

The chain has TRBV6-5 and TRBJ1-1; 7 bases line up with TRBD1. Germline-derived CDR1 and CDR2 are MNHEY and SVGAGI. The CDR3 is 15 residues long. Unmatched junction bases numbered 7, after V lost 0 bases and J lost 6 bases. CDR3 in DNA: TGTGCCAGCAGTTACTCGAGCCCAGGGGGGTCTGAAGCTTTCTTT. Translation gives CASSYSSPGGSEAFF.

The chain uses TRBV15 and TRBJ1-4, with TRBD1 as a possible D gene (5 bases). The CDR3 is made up of 16 amino acids. The V and J ends lost 5 bases and 0 bases respectively, with 13 bases between them. From germline, CDR1 is LNHNV and CDR2 YYDKDF (reference sequence). The DNA for the CDR3 is TGTGCCACCAGCGGCCAAACAGGAACAACTAATGAAAAACTGTTTTTT. It specifies CATSGQTGTTNEKLFF.

This chain joins TRBV7-2 and TRBJ1-5; D is perhaps TRBD1 (5 bases). V shed 1 base and J shed 7 bases, with 14 bases lying between them. Germline assignment: CDR1 SGHTA and CDR2 FQGNSA. The CDR3 spans 15 residues. The CDR3 DNA sequence: TGTGCCAGCAGCTTAGGCAGTCGGGGGAACCAGCCCCAGCATTTT. This sequence encodes CASSLGSRGNQPQHF. Full variable domain (outside the CDR3, taken from reference TRBV7-2 and TRBJ1-5): GAGVSQSPSNKVTEKGKDVELRCDPISGHTALYWYRQSLGQGLEFLIYFQGNSAPDKSGLPSDRFSAERTGGSVSTLTIQRTQQEDSAVYLCASSLGSRGNQPQHFGDGTRLSIL.

The V and J genes are TRBV19 and TRBJ2-1; no clear D gene. The CDR3 has 15 residues. Germline loops: CDR1 LNHDA, CDR2 SQIVND (reference sequence). The V end was cut by 4 bases, the J end by 0 bases, with 10 bases between. The DNA of the CDR3 is TGTGCCAGTAGTAGTCTTCCGAGCTCCTACAATGAGCAGTTCTTC. Its translation is CASSSLPSSYNEQFF.